One and the same sample provided the 30 T cell receptor beta chains below, sequenced in a study of cytomegalovirus exposure and HLA in healthy donors (TCRdb year 2017). The method was the immunoSEQ multiplex PCR assay. The multiplex PCR relied on a mix of 60 forward primers for TCR Vbeta segments and 13 reverse primers for TCR Jbeta segments. TCRdb took over this immuneACCESS table, retaining in-frame rearrangements with V and J assigned. Such tables are incomplete; in checked studies, under half of the missing clones stem from an unresolved V gene, and the remainder is unexplained. The sample table holds 170,000 or so clones, of which more than 60% were seen once. About 1.5% of the sample is taken by the ten largest. Sample: PBMCs. The source of these receptors is a woman aged 30 to 39 in good health and CMV-seropositive.

The CDR3 sequence: CASSLGPSSYEQYF. In nucleotides, the CDR3 is TGCGCCAGCAGCTTGGGTCCGTCCTCCTACGAGCAGTACTTC. The J gene is TRBJ2-7, the V gene TRBV5-1; no definite D call. The CDR3 is made up of 14 amino acids. Per the germline V gene, CDR1 is SGHRS and CDR2 is YFSETQ. Trimming pared 0 bases from V and 0 bases from J, leaving 7 bases between. Variable domain in full (rest from reference TRBV5-1 and TRBJ2-7): KAGVTQTPRYLIKTRGQQVTLSCSPISGHRSVSWYQQTPGQGLQFLFEYFSETQRNKGNFPGRFSGRQFSNSRSEMNVSTLELGDSALYLCASSLGPSSYEQYFGPGTRLTVT.

This clone was seen only a few times. V gene TRBV10-3 combines with J gene TRBJ2-1, with 8 bases lining up with TRBD2. J was trimmed by 7 bases and V by 6 bases; bases with no gene match: 8. Germline values: CDR1 ENHRY, CDR2 SYGVKD. The CDR3 contains 14 residues. The CDR3 here is CAISPLAGKNEQFF. In DNA form, the CDR3 reads TGTGCCATCAGCCCCTTAGCGGGAAAAAATGAGCAGTTCTTC.

The V gene is TRBV5-4, the J gene TRBJ2-3, with D possibly TRBD1 on 6 matching bases. With 4 bases removed from V and 9 bases from J, the gap between germline ends came to 12 bases. This CDR3 is built from 12 residues. Germline lookup yields CDR1 SGHNT and CDR2 YYREEE (reference sequence). The CDR3 nucleotides read TGTGCCAGCAGCGCAACAGGGACCACGCAGTATTTT. This gives the protein CASSATGTTQYF.

V gene TRBV19 combines with J gene TRBJ1-2, with 8 bases matching TRBD1. The CDR3 is made up of 16 amino acids. V lost 5 bases, J lost 4 bases, and 12 bases stayed unmatched. Germline CDR1 reads LNHDA; CDR2 reads SQIVND (reference sequence). CDR3 amino acids: CASSPYSQGASYGYTF. CDR3 nucleotide sequence: TGTGCCAGTAGTCCGTACTCTCAGGGGGCAAGCTATGGCTACACCTTC.

The rearrangement uses TRBV10-3 and TRBJ2-1; 9 nucleotides line up with TRBD1. Trimming took 4 bases from V and 7 from J; bases not matched to a gene: 5. The CDR3 is made up of 14 amino acids. Germline CDR1 reads ENHRY; CDR2 reads SYGVKD. The CDR3 DNA is TGTGCCATCAGTGGCCGGGACAGGGTGAATGAGCAGTTCTTC. This encodes CAISGRDRVNEQFF.

The J gene is TRBJ1-2, the V gene TRBV5-6, with 9 bases aligning to TRBD1. This CDR3 contains 17 residues. V gave up 5 bases and J gave up 4 bases; unmatched junction bases: 15. CDR1 is SGHDT, CDR2 YYEEEE, per germline. CDR3 DNA: TGTGCCAGCAGAGATACTTCCGGGACAGGGTTCTCCTATGGCTACACCTTC. It yields the protein CASRDTSGTGFSYGYTF.

V and J are TRBV7-9 and TRBJ2-2; D not certain. V lost 5 bases, J lost 6 bases, and 7 bases lay in between. CDR1 SEHNR and CDR2 FQNEAQ come from the germline V gene (reference sequence). The CDR3 extends over 12 amino acids. In nucleotides, the CDR3 is TGTGCCAGCAGCCCCCTATCCGGGGAGCTGTTTTTT. This sequence encodes CASSPLSGELFF.

This chain links TRBV5-1 with TRBJ1-1; no firm D call. The germline gives CDR1 SGHRS, CDR2 YFSETQ. The V end was cut by 0 bases, the J end by 5 bases, with 14 bases between. This CDR3 has 15 amino acids. CDR3 loop: CASSLDTGMGTEAFF. The CDR3 DNA sequence: TGCGCCAGCAGCTTGGATACGGGAATGGGGACTGAAGCTTTCTTT.

The table lists this clone with a count of one. The chain uses TRBV14 and TRBJ1-1; D possibly corresponds to TRBD1 (5 bases). The V end lost 1 base, the J end lost 7 bases, and 10 bases lay between the germline ends. Per germline, CDR1 SGHDN and CDR2 FVKESK. CDR3 size: 13 residues. The CDR3 here is CASSQGAGGEAFF. The CDR3 DNA sequence: TGTGCCAGCAGCCAAGGGGCGGGGGGTGAAGCTTTCTTT.

The chain has TRBV30 and TRBJ1-2, with 10 bases matching TRBD1. The CDR3 has 14 amino acids. V lost 2 bases to trimming and J lost 8 bases; unmatched junction nucleotides: 8. Per germline, CDR1 GTSNPN and CDR2 SVGIG (reference sequence). CDR3 region: CAWSSIDRGLGYTF. DNA for the CDR3: TGTGCCTGGAGTAGCATCGACAGGGGGCTAGGCTACACCTTC. Full variable domain (remainder filled in from reference TRBV30 and TRBJ1-2): SQTIHQWPATLVQPVGSPLSLECTVEGTSNPNLYWYRQAAGRGLQLLFYSVGIGQISSEVPQNLSASRPQDRQFILSSKKLLLSDSGFYLCAWSSIDRGLGYTFGSGTRLTVV.

The chain employs TRBV9 and TRBJ2-5; D is unclear. Germline CDR1 SGDLS, CDR2 YYNGEE. The CDR3 consists of 14 residues. The V end lost 1 base, the J end lost 5 bases, and 12 bases lay between the germline ends. CDR3 coding DNA: TGTGCCAGCAGCGTAAACAGCCATGGGGAGACCCAGTACTTC. Amino acid sequence: CASSVNSHGETQYF.

The V call is TRBV6-1, the J call TRBJ1-3; D is uncertain. CDR1 and CDR2 (germline): MNHNS, SASEGT. The CDR3 loop spans 16 amino acids. V was shortened by 0 bases and J by 0 bases, with 9 bases between the two germline ends. CDR3 sequence reads: CASSEALSFSGNTIYF. As DNA, the CDR3 is TGTGCCAGCAGTGAAGCGCTGAGCTTCTCTGGAAACACCATATATTTT.

V is TRBV6-5 and J is TRBJ1-2, with TRBD1 as a possible D gene (6 bases). Germline V gives CDR1 MNHEY, CDR2 SVGAGI. CDR3 length equals 15 residues. With 2 bases removed from V and 7 bases from J, the gap between germline ends came to 17 bases. The CDR3 sequence: CASSYSSGRGTGYTF. Written as DNA, the CDR3 is TGTGCCAGCAGTTACAGCTCTGGGAGGGGGACTGGCTACACCTTC.

This clone has more than one count but fewer than ten. The genes are TRBV28 and TRBJ2-5; D may be TRBD2 (6 bases). V lost 10 bases and J lost 4, with 28 bases in between. CDR3 length: 17 amino acids. From germline, CDR1 is MDHEN and CDR2 SYDVKM. CDR3: CATGGRGNGGWGETQYF. The CDR3 nucleotides read TGTGCCACCGGCGGGCGGGGCAACGGGGGATGGGGAGAGACCCAGTACTTC.

The V gene is TRBV6-6, the J gene TRBJ2-2; 7 nucleotides match TRBD1. V was pared by 0 bases and J by 5 bases, with 3 bases of the junction left unmatched. This CDR3 contains 15 residues. Germline V gene data show CDR1 as MNHNY and CDR2 as SVGAGI (reference sequence). CDR3 bases: TGTGCCAGCAGTTACTCGGGACAGTTTACCGGGGAGCTGTTTTTT. Its translation is CASSYSGQFTGELFF.

The J gene is TRBJ2-7, the V gene TRBV4-3; 7 bases line up with TRBD1. The V and J ends lost 0 bases and 1 base, in that order; junction bases with no gene match: 15. The CDR3 is 19 residues long. CDR1 LGHNA and CDR2 YSLEER come from the germline V gene. This chain's CDR3 is CASSQEGPRGREGSYEQYF. CDR3 in DNA: TGCGCCAGCAGCCAAGAAGGGCCAAGGGGGCGAGAAGGGTCCTACGAGCAGTACTTC.

CDR3 sequence (DNA): TGCGCCCCTCCCCAACCTGTCCGGGACACTAGCAATCAGCCCCAGCATTTT. Its translation is CAPPQPVRDTSNQPQHF. This sequence joins TRBV5-1 and TRBJ1-5; D might be TRBD1 (6 bases). The V end was cut by 10 bases, the J end by 0 bases, with 23 bases between. Germline V gene sequence: CDR1 SGHRS, CDR2 YFSETQ. The CDR3 is made up of 17 amino acids.

The CDR3 protein is CASSLSGGGDTEAFF. CDR3 DNA sequence: TGCGCCAGCAGCTTGTCTGGGGGAGGGGACACTGAAGCTTTCTTT. The chain carries TRBV5-1 and TRBJ1-1; D possibly corresponds to TRBD1 (5 bases). Germline V gene sequence: CDR1 SGHRS, CDR2 YFSETQ. The CDR3 has 15 amino acids. Trimming left V 1 base short and J 3 bases short, with 13 bases between.

CDR3 region: CASGLGQANSYEQYF. CDR3 coding DNA: TGTGCTAGTGGTTTGGGACAGGCCAACTCCTACGAGCAGTACTTC. This chain links TRBV12-5 with TRBJ2-7; D is perhaps TRBD1 (6 bases). The germline gives CDR1 LGHNT, CDR2 FRNRAP. The CDR3 has 15 amino acids. Trimming took 1 base from V and 0 from J, leaving 10 bases between them.

The J gene is TRBJ2-1, the V gene TRBV19, with 12 bases lining up with TRBD2. This CDR3 has 19 residues. Losses at the gene ends were 6 bases for V and 5 bases for J; bases not matched to a gene: 17. The germline V gene encodes CDR1 LNHDA and CDR2 SQIVND (reference sequence). This chain's CDR3 is CASSTPPGLAGWSNNEQFF. In DNA, the CDR3 is TGTGCCAGTAGCACCCCTCCGGGACTAGCGGGTTGGTCGAACAATGAGCAGTTCTTC.

The J gene is TRBJ2-3, the V gene TRBV5-4; the D is unclear. This CDR3 has 13 amino acids. Trimming took off 4 bases at V and 6 bases at J, with 12 bases between the two ends. Germline lookup yields CDR1 SGHNT and CDR2 YYREEE (reference sequence). As DNA, the CDR3 is TGTGCCAGCAGCCCCCCAATGGAGGATACGCAGTATTTT. Protein product: CASSPPMEDTQYF.

This chain uses TRBV7-8 with TRBJ2-7; a weak D match, TRBD2 (6 bases). V lost 3 bases and J lost 2, with 14 bases in between. Germline V gene data show CDR1 as SGHVS and CDR2 as FQNEAQ. This CDR3 has 15 amino acids. The CDR3 coding sequence is TGTGCCAGCAGCTTGCCGGTGGGAGGCCCCTACGAGCAGTACTTC. This translates into CASSLPVGGPYEQYF.

The chain combines TRBV11-3 with TRBJ2-3, with D possibly matching TRBD2 (5 bases). Germline assignment: CDR1 SGHNT and CDR2 YENEEA. Trimming removed 1 base at V and 2 bases at J, with 10 bases between. The CDR3 has 15 residues. This CDR3 is CASSLGGLSTDTQYF. CDR3 coding DNA: TGTGCCAGCAGCTTAGGCGGGTTGTCCACAGATACGCAGTATTTT. The full variable domain, in which reference TRBV11-3 and TRBJ2-3 provide the parts outside the CDR3, is EAGVVQSPRYKIIEKKQPVAFWCNPISGHNTLYWYLQNLGQGPELLIRYENEEAVDDSQLPKDRFSAERLKGVDSTLKIQPAELGDSAVYLCASSLGGLSTDTQYFGPGTRLTVL.

This clone was seen a handful of times. The rearrangement joins TRBV28 to TRBJ2-1, with D perhaps TRBD1 (6 bases). V was clipped by 2 bases and J by 4 bases, with 9 bases between them. Looked up from germline, CDR1 is MDHEN and CDR2 is SYDVKM. The CDR3 contains 14 residues. This CDR3 reads CASSLQGIYNEQFF. Written as DNA, the CDR3 is TGTGCCAGCAGTTTACAGGGGATATACAATGAGCAGTTCTTC.

The V gene is TRBV9, the J gene TRBJ2-3, with D maybe TRBD2 (6 bases). Trimming cost V 0 bases and J 2 bases, with 10 bases left between them. Germline CDR1 is SGDLS and CDR2 is YYNGEE. The CDR3 spans 15 residues. The CDR3 is CASSVGGRPTDTQYF. Here the CDR3 DNA reads TGTGCCAGCAGCGTAGGAGGGAGGCCCACAGATACGCAGTATTTT.

The rearrangement links TRBV19 to TRBJ2-7; maybe TRBD1 (6 bases). This CDR3 contains 14 residues. Trimming removed 4 bases at V and 4 bases at J, with 14 bases between. CDR1 is LNHDA and CDR2 is SQIVND in the germline V gene (reference sequence). In DNA, the CDR3 is TGTGCCAGTAGTAACAAACAGGGTAGTTACGAGCAGTACTTC. Protein product: CASSNKQGSYEQYF.

The chain recombines TRBV19 with TRBJ1-1; TRBD1 aligns across 7 bases. Germline V gives CDR1 LNHDA, CDR2 SQIVND (reference sequence). The trim removed 9 bases at V and 4 bases at J, leaving 11 bases unmatched. The CDR3 loop spans 14 amino acids. The CDR3 DNA reads as TGTGCCAGCCGAATGACAGGGATCGGCACTGAAGCTTTCTTT. Its translation is CASRMTGIGTEAFF. The complete variable domain, with remaining parts taken from reference TRBV19 and TRBJ1-1, reads DGGITQSPKYLFRKEGQNVTLSCEQNLNHDAMYWYRQDPGQGLRLIYYSQIVNDFQKGDIAEGYSVSREKKESFPLTVTSAQKNPTAFYLCASRMTGIGTEAFFGQGTRLTVV.

There are a few counts of this clone. The CDR3 spells CASSLTGYEQYF. The CDR3 nucleotides are TGTGCCAGCAGCTTGACAGGCTACGAGCAGTACTTC. The gene calls are TRBV5-4 and TRBJ2-7; weak D call: TRBD1 (5 bases). The V gene's germline CDR1 is SGHNT and CDR2 YYREEE (reference sequence). Trimming removed 1 base from V and 3 bases from J, with 5 bases in between. There are 12 residues in the CDR3.

This clone was observed a single time. The chain uses TRBV7-2 and TRBJ2-2; possibly TRBD1 for D (6 bases). The CDR3 extends over 15 amino acids. V dropped 2 bases and J dropped 3 bases, with 10 bases sitting between them. Germline V lookup: CDR1 SGHTA, CDR2 FQGNSA. CDR3 coding DNA: TGTGCCAGCAGCTTACGACAGGAGGACACCGGGGAGCTGTTTTTT. This encodes CASSLRQEDTGELFF.

The gene calls are TRBV18 and TRBJ2-2; 8 positions match TRBD2. The CDR3 covers 14 residues. Germline assignment: CDR1 KGHSH and CDR2 LQKENI. V gave up 5 bases and J gave up 7 bases; unmatched junction bases: 6. Here the CDR3 DNA reads TGTGCCAGCTCAAGCAGCGGGAGAGACGGGGAGCTGTTTTTT. It codes for CASSSSGRDGELFF. The full variable domain, completed using reference TRBV18 and TRBJ2-2, is NAGVMQNPRHLVRRRGQEARLRCSPMKGHSHVYWYRQLPEEGLKFMVYLQKENIIDESGMPKERFSAEFPKEGPSILRIQQVVRGDSAAYFCASSSSGRDGELFFGEGSRLTVL.